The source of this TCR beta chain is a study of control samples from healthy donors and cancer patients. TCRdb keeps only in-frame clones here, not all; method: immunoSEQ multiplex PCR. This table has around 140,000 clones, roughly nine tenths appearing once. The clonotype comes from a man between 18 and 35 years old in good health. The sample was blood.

CDR3 in DNA: TGTGCCAGCAGCCAAGTGGAGGGCCACGAGCAGTACTTC. It translates to CASSQVEGHEQYF. J is TRBJ2-7 and V is TRBV3-1 (or the pseudogene TRBV3-2); possible D gene TRBD2, 6 bases. Germline V gene data show CDR1 as LGHDT and CDR2 as YNNKEL (reference sequence). The length of the CDR3 is 13 residues. The V end lost 1 base, the J end lost 5 bases, and 9 bases lay between the germline ends.